These 18 T cell receptor beta chains were all obtained from the same sample, sequenced in a study of cytomegalovirus exposure and HLA in healthy donors. TCRdb keeps only in-frame clones here, not all; method: immunoSEQ multiplex PCR. The table lists a few hundred thousand clones, 90% of them singletons. The sequencing sample was made of PBMCs. The receptors derive from a woman aged 18-29 years in good health and CMV-seronegative.

The CDR3 DNA reads TGTGCCAGCAGTTCAGGCCCGAACACCGGGGAGCTGTTTTTT. Protein: CASSSGPNTGELFF. This chain connects TRBV6-1 to TRBJ2-2; no clear D gene. Trimming removed 5 bases from V and 0 bases from J, with 7 bases in between. The CDR3 consists of 14 residues. In germline, CDR1 is MNHNS, CDR2 SASEGT.

The rearrangement links TRBV4-3 to TRBJ2-1; D is unresolved. The V gene's germline CDR1 is LGHNA and CDR2 YSLEER. The CDR3 is 16 amino acids. Trimming left V 0 bases short and J 2 bases short, with 11 bases between. DNA for the CDR3: TGCGCCAGCAGCCAAGATCTGTTTGGGCCCTACAATGAGCAGTTCTTC. Its translation: CASSQDLFGPYNEQFF.

CDR3 DNA sequence: TGTGCCAGCAACGGCGGGGTTACCGGGGAGCTGTTTTTT. Protein: CASNGGVTGELFF. The chain is built from TRBV2 and TRBJ2-2, with D possibly being TRBD2 (6 bases). Trimming took 7 bases from V and 5 from J, leaving 11 bases between them. The V gene's germline CDR1 is SNHLY and CDR2 FYNNEI. This CDR3 contains 13 residues.

This chain connects TRBV11-2 to TRBJ2-1; D is unresolved. This CDR3 comprises 13 residues. The germline V gene has CDR1 SGHAT and CDR2 FQNNGV. Between the trimmed V and J ends, which lost 3 bases and 5 bases, there was a span of 8 bases. CDR3 region: CASSLRRDNEQFF. The CDR3 DNA reads as TGTGCCAGCAGCTTGCGTCGGGACAATGAGCAGTTCTTC.

This sequence joins TRBV2 and TRBJ1-2; no clear D. Per germline, CDR1 SNHLY and CDR2 FYNNEI. Between the trimmed V and J ends, which lost 2 bases and 2 bases, there was a span of 9 bases. The CDR3 contains 14 residues. The CDR3 loop reads CASSETERNYGYTF. CDR3 coding DNA: TGTGCCAGCAGTGAAACGGAGAGAAACTATGGCTACACCTTC.

This clone has a handful of counts. The chain combines TRBV28 with TRBJ1-2, with TRBD1 as a possible D gene (5 bases). Germline values: CDR1 MDHEN, CDR2 SYDVKM. This CDR3 region has 12 residues. Trimming removed 4 bases from V and 7 bases from J, with 10 bases in between. The CDR3 protein is CASSSTELGYTF. DNA for the CDR3: TGTGCCAGCAGTTCGACAGAGCTTGGCTACACCTTC.

The chain carries TRBV5-1 and TRBJ2-2; D perhaps matches TRBD1 (5 bases). Germline values: CDR1 SGHRS, CDR2 YFSETQ. The CDR3 totals 15 residues. Trimming pared 2 bases from V and 8 bases from J, leaving 16 bases between. CDR3 DNA: TGCGCCAGCAGCTTAGAGTTGGGGCAATCGGGGGAGCTGTTTTTT. This sequence encodes CASSLELGQSGELFF.

J is TRBJ2-7 and V is TRBV28, with 11 bases fitting TRBD1. The CDR3 loop spans 15 amino acids. CDR1 MDHEN and CDR2 SYDVKM come from the germline V gene. V shed 6 bases and J 5 bases; nucleotides not matched to a gene: 9. The DNA for the CDR3 is TGTGCCAGCAGCTCCGGGACAGGGGGTTTAGACGAGCAGTACTTC. This codes for CASSSGTGGLDEQYF.

The rearrangement uses TRBV10-1 and TRBJ2-1; 8 bases line up with TRBD1. Germline lookup yields CDR1 WNHNN and CDR2 SYGVQD (reference sequence). The CDR3 loop spans 13 amino acids. The V gene end was trimmed by 6 bases and the J gene end by 6 bases; junction bases not matched to a gene: 4. CDR3 DNA sequence: TGCGCCAGCAGCCGCGACAGGGGCAATGAGCAGTTCTTC. This encodes CASSRDRGNEQFF.

The gene calls are TRBV6-4 and TRBJ2-2, with a tentative D call TRBD1 (6 bases). V gave up 4 bases and J gave up 6 bases, with 15 bases separating them. CDR3 length equals 15 residues. In germline, CDR1 is MRHNA, CDR2 SNTAGT. CDR3 nucleotide sequence: TGTGCCAGCAGTGCCTTGGACAGAGCGTCCGGGGAGCTGTTTTTT. It is translated as CASSALDRASGELFF.

This chain uses TRBV6-6 with TRBJ2-3; the match to TRBD2 covers 9 bases. V was pared by 6 bases and J by 5 bases, with 9 bases of the junction left unmatched. The CDR3 length is 15 residues. Germline CDR1 reads MNHNY; CDR2 reads SVGAGI (reference sequence). The CDR3 reads CASSPGTSYLDTQYF. The CDR3 nucleotides read TGTGCCAGCAGCCCGGGGACTAGCTATCTAGATACGCAGTATTTT.

In regard to this clone: The junction and the germline gene differ at one end; a read error may be behind it. The rearrangement joins TRBV7-7 to TRBJ1-1; TRBD1 is a possible D gene (5 bases). CDR1 and CDR2 (germline): SSHAT, FNYEAQ (reference sequence). The CDR3 length is 13 residues. The CDR3: CASSLGQGAEAFF. Written as DNA, the CDR3 is TGTGCTAGCAGCTTAGGCCAGGGCGCTGAAGCTTTCTTT.

In nucleotides, the CDR3 is TGTGCCAGCAGCTTGACAGGGACCTACAATGAGCAGTTCTTC. It codes for CASSLTGTYNEQFF. The chain is built from TRBV7-2 and TRBJ2-1; 7 positions agree with TRBD1. The CDR3 has 14 amino acids. Trimming cost V 3 bases and J 2 bases; bases outside gene matches: 1. The germline V gene has CDR1 SGHTA and CDR2 FQGNSA.

V and J are TRBV11-1 and TRBJ1-2, with D possibly being TRBD1 (5 bases). V dropped 5 bases and J dropped 4 bases, with 17 bases sitting between them. This CDR3 contains 15 residues. Germline-derived CDR1 and CDR2 are SGHAT and FQDESV (reference sequence). CDR3 DNA: TGTGCCAGCAGCGACACAGGATCCCCAACCTATGGCTACACCTTC. Amino acid sequence: CASSDTGSPTYGYTF.

The V and J genes are TRBV2 and TRBJ2-2; D perhaps matches TRBD2 (5 bases). The CDR3 extends over 13 amino acids. The V end lost 4 bases, the J end lost 6 bases, and 9 bases lay between the germline ends. CDR1 SNHLY and CDR2 FYNNEI come from the germline V gene. CDR3 sequence: CASSVGGAGELFF. The DNA for the CDR3 is TGTGCCAGCAGTGTAGGAGGCGCCGGGGAGCTGTTTTTT.

DNA of the CDR3: TGTGCCAGCAGTTACCGGTTACTTGAGTACAATGAGCAGTTCTTC. Residues: CASSYRLLEYNEQFF. V gene TRBV6-5 combines with J gene TRBJ2-1; D unclear. Germline loops: CDR1 MNHEY, CDR2 SVGAGI. This CDR3 spans 15 amino acids. V lost 2 bases to trimming and J lost 4 bases, with 12 bases between them.

This clone was detected only once. V gene TRBV10-3 combines with J gene TRBJ2-2, with TRBD1 identical over 9 bases. This CDR3 contains 15 residues. The trim removed 10 bases at V and 1 base at J, leaving 7 bases unmatched. CDR1 is ENHRY, CDR2 SYGVKD, per germline. CDR3 loop: CATTRQGGNTGELFF. The DNA for the CDR3 is TGTGCCACGACCCGACAGGGGGGGAACACCGGGGAGCTGTTTTTT.

This chain connects TRBV18 to TRBJ1-1; 8 nucleotides align to TRBD1. Germline values: CDR1 KGHSH, CDR2 LQKENI. This CDR3 is built from 13 residues. Trimming took 6 bases from V and 3 from J; bases not matched to a gene: 3. The DNA for the CDR3 is TGTGCCAGCTCGACGACAGGGGACACTGAAGCTTTCTTT. This encodes CASSTTGDTEAFF.